This record covers a single T cell receptor beta chain. As yet, its antigen is unknown. The sample is drawn from a study of cytomegalovirus exposure and HLA in healthy donors. A multiplex PCR was run with 60 Vbeta primers and 13 Jbeta primers. Profiling relied on immunoSEQ multiplex PCR, and the TCRdb table lists in-frame clones only, not all of them. This table lists 91,000 or so clones. V lost 1 base, J lost 0 bases, and 3 bases stayed unmatched. This CDR3 comprises 17 residues. The germline V gene encodes CDR1 MNHNS and CDR2 SASEGT. Findings of the study overall: In a later analysis, approximately 15,000 TCR beta sequences were associated with HLA alleles at 0.05 false discovery rate. A later analysis linked a missense DCLRE1C variant to TCR beta V- and J-gene trimming.

This sequence was found in a woman in her 30s in good health and CMV-seronegative. Sequences were obtained from PBMCs. The J gene is TRBJ2-3, the V gene TRBV6-1; 11 bases are shared with TRBD2. CDR3 coding DNA: TGTGCCAGCAGTGAAGTACTAGCGGGAGCCAGCACAGATACGCAGTATTTT. This encodes CASSEVLAGASTDTQYF.